The TCR beta chain under discussion was sequenced for a study of CD8+CD57+ T cells in acquired aplastic anemia. Study-level background: Each DNA sample taken from sorted CD4+ and CD8+ cells came to 3 to 3.5 ug on average. Study outcomes and limitations: The number of CD8+ CDR3 sequences shared by patients and controls was twenty-nine.

The CDR3 runs to 14 residues. Unmatched junction bases numbered 5, after V lost 4 bases and J lost 4 bases. The germline gives CDR1 MNHEY, CDR2 SMNVEV (reference sequence). This clonotype was recorded once. Its antigen is as yet unknown. This may be a read error: a much more frequent sequence differs by one nucleotide. Both TCR beta VDJ combination and CDR3 sequence profiling were carried out. Genomic DNA was the template for this profiling. Via MiXCR, TCRdb re-called the reads, giving one row per CDR3 protein. Among 150,000 to 200,000 distinct CDR3 sequences listed, 50% to 75% were seen once. V and J are TRBV27 and TRBJ2-3, with 7 nucleotides matching TRBD2. The sequence was obtained from a human donor with severe aplastic anemia or a healthy control (not recorded which). Input material: sorted CD4+, CD8+, or CD8+CD57+ T cells (not recorded which) from PBMCs. CDR3 loop: CASSSAGLADTQYF. The CDR3 bases are TGTGCCAGCAGTTCAGCGGGGTTGGCAGATACGCAGTATTTT.